One sample yielded the 22 T cell receptor beta chains listed below, sequenced in a study of blood T cell repertoires in COVID-19. This table comes from immunoSEQ multiplex PCR, and its TCRdb copy is limited to in-frame clones, with some not included. The data show around 94,000 clones, with around 87% seen just once and 3% held by the top ten. The sequenced sample was peripheral blood. These receptor sequences come from a man between 50 and 59 years old with active or convalescent COVID-19.

The chain uses TRBV18 and TRBJ1-5; 9 positions agree with TRBD1. This CDR3 comprises 17 residues. Losses at the gene ends were 0 bases for V and 1 base for J; bases not matched to a gene: 4. CDR1 KGHSH and CDR2 LQKENI come from the germline V gene. This CDR3 is CASSPPGTGRSNQPQHF. CDR3 sequence (DNA): TGTGCCAGCTCACCACCGGGGACAGGGCGGAGCAATCAGCCCCAGCATTTT. Looking up the rest from reference TRBV18 and TRBJ1-5 gives the full variable domain: NAGVMQNPRHLVRRRGQEARLRCSPMKGHSHVYWYRQLPEEGLKFMVYLQKENIIDESGMPKERFSAEFPKEGPSILRIQQVVRGDSAAYFCASSPPGTGRSNQPQHFGDGTRLSIL.

This chain uses TRBV19 with TRBJ2-3; D possibly corresponds to TRBD2 (5 bases). The germline V and J ends were trimmed by 6 bases and 4 bases, with 11 bases remaining between them. This CDR3 contains 13 residues. The germline V gene encodes CDR1 LNHDA and CDR2 SQIVND (reference sequence). CDR3 sequence (DNA): TGTGCCAGTAGAACCCGGGGAGCAGATACGCAGTATTTT. Translated, it gives CASRTRGADTQYF.

The chain is built from TRBV11-2 and TRBJ1-2; D not certain. CDR3 size: 13 residues. From germline, CDR1 is SGHAT and CDR2 FQNNGV. V was pared by 3 bases and J by 6 bases, with 11 bases between. The CDR3 region is CASSFLNRDGYTF. Written as DNA, the CDR3 is TGTGCCAGCAGCTTTCTGAATCGGGATGGCTACACCTTC. The full variable domain, its missing parts supplied by reference TRBV11-2 and TRBJ1-2, is EAGVAQSPRYKIIEKRQSVAFWCNPISGHATLYWYQQILGQGPKLLIQFQNNGVVDDSQLPKDRFSAERLKGVDSTLKIQPAKLEDSAVYLCASSFLNRDGYTFGSGTRLTVV.

This chain links TRBV27 with TRBJ2-7; a weak D match, TRBD1 (5 bases). This CDR3 contains 13 residues. Germline values: CDR1 MNHEY, CDR2 SMNVEV (reference sequence). Trimming removed 0 bases from V and 6 bases from J, with 9 bases in between. As DNA, the CDR3 is TGTGCCAGCAGTTTATCCGCAGGGTCCGAGCAGTACTTC. Its translation is CASSLSAGSEQYF.

The chain carries TRBV10-1 and TRBJ1-2, with 7 bases that match TRBD1. This CDR3 spans 13 amino acids. Germline V gene data show CDR1 as WNHNN and CDR2 as SYGVQD (reference sequence). The ends lost 3 bases at V and 6 bases at J; junction bases unmatched: 4. Here the CDR3 DNA reads TGCGCCAGCAGTGATACAGGGGCTGATGGCTACACCTTC. Translated, it gives CASSDTGADGYTF.

The chain employs TRBV14 and TRBJ1-6; D is unclear. The CDR3 has 16 residues. The V end was cut by 5 bases, the J end by 7 bases, with 18 bases between. The germline CDR1 and CDR2 sequences are SGHDN and FVKESK. In nucleotides, the CDR3 is TGTGCCAGCAGCTACCGGACTCCCAGGATGAATTCACCCCTCCACTTT. The encoded protein is CASSYRTPRMNSPLHF.

This clone came up once. The chain employs TRBV6-5 and TRBJ1-2; perhaps TRBD1 as D (6 bases). The CDR3 loop spans 14 amino acids. CDR1 MNHEY and CDR2 SVGAGI come from the germline V gene. V shed 4 bases and J shed 2 bases, with 11 bases lying between them. CDR3 protein: CASSSFTGNYGYTF. The CDR3 DNA is TGTGCCAGCAGTTCATTTACAGGGAACTATGGCTACACCTTC.

The chain uses TRBV28 and TRBJ1-6; perhaps TRBD1 as D (6 bases). The CDR3 sequence is 12 residues long. V was shortened by 3 bases and J by 18 bases, with 15 bases between the two germline ends. Germline CDR1 reads MDHEN; CDR2 reads SYDVKM. In DNA, the CDR3 is TGTGCCAGCAGTTTTACAGGGAGGGGAACCCACTTT. This codes for CASSFTGRGTHF.

The V call is TRBV19, the J call TRBJ1-6, with D perhaps TRBD1 (5 bases). V shed 7 bases and J shed 7 bases, with 8 bases lying between them. This CDR3 comprises 12 residues. CDR1 LNHDA and CDR2 SQIVND come from the germline V gene (reference sequence). CDR3 sequence reads: CASTQGNSPLHF. CDR3 nucleotides: TGTGCCAGTACTCAGGGAAATTCACCCCTCCACTTT.

The chain has TRBV9 and TRBJ2-1, with TRBD1 matching 7 bases. Germline CDR1 is SGDLS and CDR2 is YYNGEE. This CDR3 is 16 amino acids long. Trimming at V came to 3 bases and at J to 3 bases, leaving 9 bases not matched to a gene. The CDR3 loop reads CASSGGQSSFYNEQFF. The CDR3 nucleotides read TGTGCCAGCAGCGGGGGACAGTCGAGCTTCTACAATGAGCAGTTCTTC.

In this sample, this clone turned up once. CDR3 region: CASSWGQGLPYEQYF. The CDR3 DNA reads as TGTGCCAGTAGCTGGGGACAGGGACTCCCCTACGAGCAGTACTTC. This chain links TRBV19 with TRBJ2-7; TRBD1 matches 9 bases. The CDR3 is 15 residues long. Trimming at V came to 6 bases and at J to 2 bases, leaving 8 bases not matched to a gene. Per the germline V gene, CDR1 is LNHDA and CDR2 is SQIVND (reference sequence).

The chain couples TRBV19 to TRBJ1-3, with D unclear. Between the trimmed V and J ends, which lost 7 bases and 3 bases, there was a span of 10 bases. Germline CDR1 and CDR2: LNHDA and SQIVND (reference sequence). This CDR3 region has 13 residues. The DNA for the CDR3 is TGTGCCAGTACCGAGGTGGATGGAAACACCATATATTTT. Translation gives CASTEVDGNTIYF. The variable domain in full, completed from reference TRBV19 and TRBJ1-3, reads DGGITQSPKYLFRKEGQNVTLSCEQNLNHDAMYWYRQDPGQGLRLIYYSQIVNDFQKGDIAEGYSVSREKKESFPLTVTSAQKNPTAFYLCASTEVDGNTIYFGEGSWLTVV.

The gene calls are TRBV9 and TRBJ1-3, with D uncertain. Trimming took 4 bases from V and 6 from J, leaving 14 bases between them. This CDR3 comprises 14 residues. From germline, CDR1 is SGDLS and CDR2 YYNGEE. The CDR3: CASSLGGLTNTIYF. In DNA, the CDR3 is TGTGCCAGCAGCCTGGGAGGCTTGACAAACACCATATATTTT.

V gene TRBV24-1 combines with J gene TRBJ2-5, with D possibly TRBD2 on 6 matching bases. The CDR3 loop spans 11 amino acids. Per the germline V gene, CDR1 is KGHDR and CDR2 is SFDVKD. The CDR3, as DNA: TGTGCGCCTAGAGGGAGGGAGACCCAGTACTTC. Encoded protein: CAPRGRETQYF.

This clone was found a few times. The chain links TRBV5-1 to TRBJ1-6; 8 bases fit TRBD1. Trimming at V came to 4 bases and at J to 10 bases, leaving 7 bases not matched to a gene. The CDR3 length is 14 residues. Germline CDR1 SGHRS, CDR2 YFSETQ. In nucleotides, the CDR3 is TGCGCCAGCAGCAGCTCGACAGGGGCCTCACCCCTCCACTTT. Translated: CASSSSTGASPLHF. The full variable domain, completed using reference TRBV5-1 and TRBJ1-6, is KAGVTQTPRYLIKTRGQQVTLSCSPISGHRSVSWYQQTPGQGLQFLFEYFSETQRNKGNFPGRFSGRQFSNSRSEMNVSTLELGDSALYLCASSSSTGASPLHFGNGTRLTVT.

This chain uses TRBV7-2 with TRBJ1-1; D possibly corresponds to TRBD1 (6 bases). Germline loops: CDR1 SGHTA, CDR2 FQGNSA. The CDR3 extends over 13 amino acids. Trimming removed 4 bases from V and 6 bases from J, with 12 bases in between. The CDR3 loop is CASSSQPGAEAFF. CDR3 sequence (DNA): TGTGCCAGCAGCTCCCAACCAGGGGCTGAAGCTTTCTTT.

The chain carries TRBV7-9 and TRBJ1-1; a possible D gene is TRBD1 (5 bases). Germline CDR1 is SEHNR and CDR2 is FQNEAQ (reference sequence). The CDR3 contains 13 residues. V lost 5 bases and J 2 bases, leaving 9 bases between the germline ends. CDR3 coding DNA: TGTGCCAGCAGCCAACAGGTTAACACTGAAGCTTTCTTT. Translation gives CASSQQVNTEAFF.

The gene calls are TRBV7-8 and TRBJ1-2, with unresolved D. Germline-derived CDR1 and CDR2 are SGHVS and FQNEAQ. The V and J ends lost 5 bases and 8 bases respectively, with 24 bases between them. The CDR3 is made up of 16 amino acids. CDR3 amino acids: CASSPQTRTLAGGYTF. For the CDR3, the DNA is TGTGCCAGCAGCCCTCAGACTCGGACGCTAGCTGGCGGCTACACCTTC.

This rearrangement joins TRBV19 to TRBJ2-5, with a possible D match to TRBD2 (5 bases). The CDR3 loop spans 12 amino acids. V was cut by 5 bases and J by 5 bases, with 9 bases left in between. Germline V CDR1 and CDR2: LNHDA, SQIVND (reference sequence). CDR3 DNA sequence: TGTGCCAGTAGTCCCTCGGGGGAGACCCAGTACTTC. This translates into CASSPSGETQYF.

This clone appeared a single time. The rearrangement uses TRBV14 and TRBJ2-5; TRBD1 agrees at 8 bases. V shed 1 base and J 10 bases; nucleotides not matched to a gene: 5. This CDR3 region has 13 residues. The germline CDR1 and CDR2 sequences are SGHDN and FVKESK. The CDR3 spells CASSQGTGTLQYF. The CDR3 DNA is TGTGCCAGCAGCCAAGGGACAGGGACCCTCCAGTACTTC.

This chain connects TRBV30 to TRBJ1-2, with 10 bases aligning to TRBD1. V gave up 4 bases and J gave up 10 bases; unmatched junction bases: 6. Looked up from germline, CDR1 is GTSNPN and CDR2 is SVGIG (reference sequence). CDR3 size: 12 residues. CDR3 nucleotide sequence: TGTGCCTGGACCCCGGGACAGGGGCCCTACACCTTC. The encoded protein is CAWTPGQGPYTF.

The chain is built from TRBV4-1 and TRBJ2-3; TRBD2 matches 8 bases. V was pared by 1 base and J by 0 bases, with 3 bases of the junction left unmatched. The CDR3 loop spans 16 amino acids. The germline V gene encodes CDR1 MGHRA and CDR2 YSYEKL. The CDR3 coding sequence is TGCGCCAGCAGCCAAGTGGAGCGGGGGAGCACAGATACGCAGTATTTT. Protein product: CASSQVERGSTDTQYF.